This paragraph reports one T cell receptor (beta chain). What it recognizes is unknown. One entry per CDR3 protein results from TCRdb running MiXCR on the 5' RACE reads. The sample contains around 890,000 distinct CDR3 sequences, approximately 12% of which appear only once. These data are taken from a study of CD8 T cells in ankylosing spondylitis. Overall study findings and caveats: Reports say disease-linked clones showed up significantly more in matched ankylosing spondylitis synovial fluid. Within peripheral blood, clones linked to disease were CD8+ and relatively rare. Some of these motif variants have turned up before, in reports on reactive arthritis synovial fluid and blood. Eight highly homologous variants formed a TCR beta motif that appeared characteristic of ankylosing spondylitis blood.

Germline V gene data show CDR1 as SGHDT and CDR2 as YYEEEE. Trimming removed 5 bases at V and 0 bases at J, with 18 bases between. The CDR3 covers 16 residues. Sequenced input: blood, either unsorted or a sorted T cell fraction (not recorded which). The receptor was derived from a male donor with ankylosing spondylitis. V is TRBV5-6 and J is TRBJ2-7, with D perhaps given as TRBD1 or TRBD2 (6 bases each). The CDR3 DNA reads as TGTGCCAGCAGTTTCCGTATGTCGGGGGCCTCCTACGAGCAGTACTTC. It yields the protein CASSFRMSGASYEQYF.